One sample yielded the 3 T cell receptor beta chains listed below, sequenced in a study of CD8 T cells in Susac syndrome. With random hexamers, reverse transcription was performed on about 0.5 to 1 ug of RNA. TCRdb reprocessed the immunoSEQ multiplex PCR reads via MiXCR and lists one record per CDR3 protein. The repertoire holds about 210,000 distinct CDR3 sequences, with more than 85% as singletons. Sequenced input: CD4+ T cells from PBMCs. Receptors originate from a human donor with multiple sclerosis.

The J gene is TRBJ2-3, the V gene TRBV20-1, with 9 nucleotides matching TRBD2. CDR3 length: 15 residues. With V trimmed by 5 bases and J by 4 bases, 10 bases remained unmatched. In germline, CDR1 is DFQATT, CDR2 SNEGSKA (reference sequence). CDR3 region: CSADKRGAGSDTQYF. In DNA, the CDR3 is TGCAGTGCTGACAAGCGGGGGGCGGGTTCAGATACGCAGTATTTT.

The chain has TRBV20-1 and TRBJ1-2, with D possibly TRBD1 on 5 matching bases. The germline V and J ends were trimmed by 6 bases and 4 bases, with 15 bases remaining between them. CDR3 length: 13 amino acids. Germline V gene data show CDR1 as DFQATT and CDR2 as SNEGSKA (reference sequence). CDR3 nucleotide sequence: TGCAGTGCCCGTAGTTTCGGGGCCTATGGCTACACCTTC. Its translation is CSARSFGAYGYTF.

This clonotype occurred once. The CDR3 reads CSAEPGQGPQETQYF. CDR3 bases: TGCAGCGCCGAGCCGGGACAGGGGCCCCAAGAGACCCAGTACTTC. The gene calls are TRBV29-1 and TRBJ2-5; 10 nucleotides match TRBD1. This CDR3 region has 15 residues. Germline CDR1 reads SQVTM; CDR2 reads ANQGSEA. Trimming removed 7 bases from V and 1 base from J; junction bases left unmatched: 9.